This passage covers 18 T cell receptor beta chains from one sample sequenced in a study of blood T cells in healthy people across ages. For the second PCR, which ran for about 6 to 11 cycles, a sample-barcoded 5' primer and a J-beta primer mix were used. TCRdb independently ran MiXCR on the 5' RACE reads; one entry per CDR3 protein. The table shows about 1.8 million distinct CDR3 sequences, with around half occurring only once. Specimen: blood. The receptors shown here come from a woman aged 40-49 years in good health.

For this clonotype: At one end the junction does not follow the germline gene, possibly because of a read error. The rearrangement links TRBV7-2 to TRBJ2-3, with unresolved D. CDR3 length: 14 residues. Germline lookup yields CDR1 SGHTA and CDR2 FQGNSA. As DNA, the CDR3 is TGTGCCGGCAGCTTAGCTTTCTCCGCGGATACGCAGTATTTT. Its protein is CAGSLAFSADTQYF.

This clonotype was observed a few times. This sequence joins TRBV12-3 or TRBV12-4 and TRBJ2-7; 9 bases agree with TRBD1. This CDR3 is built from 14 residues. J gave up 5 bases and V 5 bases, and 7 bases lay outside the gene matches. CDR3 bases: TGTGCCAGCAGTCCACAGGGGGCCTTCGACGAGCAGTACTTC. It codes for CASSPQGAFDEQYF.

This sequence joins TRBV7-9 and TRBJ2-7; 9 bases line up with TRBD1. The CDR3 consists of 16 residues. V lost 1 base to trimming and J lost 6 bases; unmatched junction nucleotides: 10. Germline lookup yields CDR1 SEHNR and CDR2 FQNEAQ (reference sequence). In DNA form, the CDR3 reads TGTGCCAGCAGCTTAGGAGGACAGGGGCCGCTCGGCGAGCAGTACTTC. The encoded protein is CASSLGGQGPLGEQYF.

This clonotype was recorded a few times. The chain is built from TRBV20-1 and TRBJ2-1, with 8 positions matching TRBD2. The germline V gene has CDR1 DFQATT and CDR2 SNEGSKA (reference sequence). The CDR3 totals 15 residues. The ends lost 6 bases at V and 4 bases at J; junction bases unmatched: 11. CDR3 coding DNA: TGCAGTGCCCCTCAGCTCGGGGGGGGTTACAATGAGCAGTTCTTC. It codes for CSAPQLGGGYNEQFF.

The genes are TRBV28 and TRBJ2-1; no clear D gene. Judging by the DNA end, TRBJ2-7 fits better; the J call may be wrong. The length of the CDR3 is 13 residues. Germline V gene sequence: CDR1 MDHEN, CDR2 SYDVKM. The CDR3 spells CASSSRSYNEQYF. The CDR3 DNA reads TGTGCCAGCAGTAGTCGGTCCTACAATGAGCAGTACTTC.

This chain links TRBV4-2 with TRBJ2-3, with D hard to call. Germline loops: CDR1 LGHNA, CDR2 YNFKEQ. This CDR3 region has 17 residues. V lost 4 bases and J lost 4, with 21 bases in between. CDR3 in DNA: TGTGCCAGCAGCCTCCTACCGGGCCCCATCAGTGCAGATACGCAGTATTTT. This translates into CASSLLPGPISADTQYF.

V usage is TRBV7-2 and J usage is TRBJ2-7; 8 positions match TRBD1. V was clipped by 3 bases and J by 0 bases; unmatched bases: 10. This CDR3 contains 17 residues. Germline CDR1 SGHTA, CDR2 FQGNSA. CDR3 residues: CASSFPLGQGTSYEQYF. DNA of the CDR3: TGTGCCAGCAGCTTCCCCCTCGGACAGGGAACCTCCTACGAGCAGTACTTC.

This clonotype was seen more than once but under ten times. The chain combines TRBV5-1 with TRBJ2-4; TRBD2 might be the D (6 bases). This CDR3 region has 14 residues. Germline CDR1 reads SGHRS; CDR2 reads YFSETQ. Trimming removed 4 bases from V and 6 bases from J, with 14 bases in between. CDR3 sequence reads: CASSLRRDANIQYF. The CDR3 nucleotides are TGCGCCAGCAGCCTGCGGAGGGATGCAAACATTCAGTACTTC. Drawing the rest from reference TRBV5-1 and TRBJ2-4, the complete variable domain is KAGVTQTPRYLIKTRGQQVTLSCSPISGHRSVSWYQQTPGQGLQFLFEYFSETQRNKGNFPGRFSGRQFSNSRSEMNVSTLELGDSALYLCASSLRRDANIQYFGAGTRLSVL.

This clonotype was detected only once. This sequence joins TRBV4-3 and TRBJ2-2; D not resolved. Between the trimmed V and J ends, which lost 0 bases and 4 bases, there was a span of 3 bases. The CDR3 has 13 residues. CDR1 and CDR2 (germline): LGHNA, YSLEER. The CDR3 protein is CASSQDFTGELFF. The CDR3 nucleotides read TGCGCCAGCAGCCAAGACTTCACCGGGGAGCTGTTTTTT.

The chain is built from TRBV29-1 and TRBJ2-5, with 10 bases that match TRBD2. V shed 2 bases and J 7 bases; nucleotides not matched to a gene: 10. Per the germline V gene, CDR1 is SQVTM and CDR2 is ANQGSEA. This CDR3 region has 15 residues. CDR3 coding DNA: TGCAGCGTTGAATCGGAGCGGGGGGGCCGTGCGACCCAGTACTTC. Protein sequence: CSVESERGGRATQYF.

The chain links TRBV7-9 to TRBJ2-5; TRBD1 matches 9 bases. The J call is uncertain, as TRBJ2-1 better fits the DNA end. Germline V gene data show CDR1 as SEHNR and CDR2 as FQNEAQ (reference sequence). CDR3 length: 15 residues. The CDR3 DNA reads as TGTGCCAGCAGCTTAGCAACAGGGGGCATAGAGACCCAGTTCTTC. Amino acid sequence: CASSLATGGIETQFF.

The V gene is TRBV6-2 or TRBV6-3, the J gene TRBJ2-7, with D hard to call. Germline CDR1 MNHEY, CDR2 SVGEGT. CDR3 length: 10 amino acids. With 2 bases removed from V and 12 bases from J, the gap between germline ends came to 8 bases. CDR3: CASSYGSVYF. CDR3 coding DNA: TGTGCCAGCAGTTACGGGTCGGTGTACTTC.

The chain has TRBV3-1 and TRBJ2-6, with 9 bases aligning to TRBD1. Germline loops: CDR1 LGHDT, CDR2 YNNKEL (reference sequence). CDR3 size: 19 residues. With V trimmed by 2 bases and J by 0 bases, 8 bases remained unmatched. The CDR3 nucleotides read TGTGCCAGCAGCCAACTACGACAGGGGGGAAGCTCTGGGGCCAACGTCCTGACTTTC. Translating it yields CASSQLRQGGSSGANVLTF.

The chain recombines TRBV4-3 with TRBJ1-4; 7 bases are a match to TRBD1. Trimming took 2 bases from V and 1 from J; bases not matched to a gene: 7. This CDR3 contains 17 residues. Germline V gene lookup returns CDR1 LGHNA and CDR2 YSLEER. Here the CDR3 DNA reads TGCGCCAGCAGCCAAAGGACAGGCGGGGTAACTAATGAAAAACTGTTTTTT. Translated: CASSQRTGGVTNEKLFF.

The chain carries TRBV20-1 and TRBJ1-6, with D unresolved. V lost 3 bases and J lost 10, with 13 bases in between. Germline V lookup: CDR1 DFQATT, CDR2 SNEGSKA (reference sequence). The CDR3 extends over 13 amino acids. The CDR3 protein is CSASRHMASPLHF. CDR3 nucleotide sequence: TGCAGTGCTAGTCGGCATATGGCATCACCCCTCCACTTT.

This clonotype was recorded a few times. The chain links TRBV5-1 to TRBJ2-7; no clear D gene. Germline assignment: CDR1 SGHRS and CDR2 YFSETQ. The CDR3 covers 13 residues. The V and J ends lost 1 base and 5 bases respectively, with 10 bases between them. Here the CDR3 DNA reads TGCGCCAGCAGCTTGTTGTCATCCAACGAGCAGTACTTC. Translated: CASSLLSSNEQYF.

In this sample, this clonotype turned up a few times. CDR3 region: CSAGTGGRTEAFF. In nucleotides, the CDR3 is TGCAGCGCCGGGACAGGGGGCCGGACTGAAGCTTTCTTT. This sequence joins TRBV29-1 and TRBJ1-1, with TRBD1 identical over 12 bases. The CDR3 loop spans 13 amino acids. V was pared by 7 bases and J by 5 bases, with 5 bases of the junction left unmatched. The V gene's germline CDR1 is SQVTM and CDR2 ANQGSEA.

This clonotype was counted a single time. This rearrangement joins TRBV4-2 to TRBJ2-2; 8 bases are shared with TRBD2. Germline trimming cut 2 bases from V and 7 bases from J; bases unmatched to any gene: 12. In germline, CDR1 is LGHNA, CDR2 YNFKEQ. The CDR3 length is 17 residues. The CDR3 nucleotides read TGTGCCAGCAGCCAAACGACTAGCGCCACGGGGAGCGGGGAGCTGTTTTTT. This encodes CASSQTTSATGSGELFF.